Given below is one T cell receptor (beta chain) in context. The sample is drawn from a study of shared clonotypes between healthy human individuals. The overall study: Researchers drew samples from a couple of women and three men aged 18 to 49.

In the source study's methods: As immunoSEQ supplied junction-only sequences (without quality scores), filtering differed. Generated by immunoSEQ multiplex PCR, the TCRdb table keeps only in-frame clones and is missing some. Clone size and V and J calls were adopted from that table, with D and trimming inferred from the DNA. The sample holds around 1.6 million clones, approximately 98% seen once. This CDR3 is 12 amino acids long. V was shortened by 3 bases and J by 5 bases, with 5 bases between the two germline ends. Germline V lookup: CDR1 SGHNT, CDR2 YENEEA. The sequencing input was naive CD4+ T cells sorted from blood. Subset described: CD45RA+ positively selected. The source of this sequence is a man younger than 40 in good health. This chain joins TRBV11-3 and TRBJ2-1, with D unresolved. As DNA, the CDR3 is TGTGCCAGCAGCTTCCGGGACAATGAGCAGTTCTTC. Translation: CASSFRDNEQFF.